This record concerns one T cell receptor beta chain sequence. No antigen is known for it. This entry comes from a study of T cell responses to AZD1222 COVID-19 vaccine. Across the whole study: Second-dose groups at about 4 or about 12 weeks were pooled. Study-wide findings and caveats: Vaccine-associated CD4 TCRs spanned spike, dominant at 160-218 and 743-854. Recipients of two AZD1222 doses showed rising Spike-specific TCR breadth and depth. A mostly white British donor set with more females was recruited, and clonal diversity was possibly underestimated.

The data were produced by immunoSEQ multiplex PCR, yet TCRdb's version contains in-frame clones alone and is incomplete. The data contain 95,000 or so clones, roughly 84% of them singletons. V gave up 5 bases and J gave up 2 bases, with 10 bases separating them. CDR1 and CDR2 (germline): SGHAT, FQNNGV. The length of the CDR3 is 15 residues. The gene calls are TRBV11-2 and TRBJ2-6; D remains unclear. The source material was peripheral blood, sampled on day 0 of AZD1222 vaccination. This receptor was identified in an adult in good health. The CDR3 DNA is TGTGCCAGCAGCCGACGGACGACTGGGGCCAACGTCCTGACTTTC. Translating gives CASSRRTTGANVLTF.